This T cell receptor (beta chain) was retrieved from a study of blood T cell repertoires in COVID-19. Study in general: The United States, Italy and Spain were the sources of the acute and convalescent COVID-19 samples.

This clone was observed a single time. The authors' processing: Amplified reference gene primers provided the basis for estimating nucleated cell counts. Only in-frame clones appear in the TCRdb table, and some are missing; sequencing was by immunoSEQ multiplex PCR. The DNA gave D and trimming, while V, J and clone size come from that table. The table has about 130,000 clones, roughly 92% seen once; the top ten hold approximately 2%. The CDR3 length is 16 residues. Unmatched junction bases numbered 9, after V lost 6 bases and J lost 0 bases. Germline lookup yields CDR1 LNHDA and CDR2 SQIVND (reference sequence).

The chain employs TRBV19 and TRBJ2-3, with 7 bases aligning to TRBD2. Material for sequencing was peripheral blood. The sequence came from a man between 50 and 59 years old with COVID-19, enrolled during active disease. The CDR3: CASRIAGTTSTDTQYF. CDR3 nucleotides: TGTGCCAGTAGGATTGCCGGGACTACTAGCACAGATACGCAGTATTTT.